The next 25 T cell receptor beta chains were all read from a single sample in a study of blood T cell repertoires in COVID-19. Generated by immunoSEQ multiplex PCR, the TCRdb table keeps only in-frame clones and is missing some. This table has 280,000 or so clones, 70% to 90% appearing once. Sequencing input: peripheral blood. The receptors were sampled from a man between 18 and 35 years old with active or convalescent COVID-19.

V gene TRBV14 combines with J gene TRBJ1-1; D perhaps matches TRBD1 (6 bases). The germline V and J ends were trimmed by 1 base and 3 bases, with 12 bases remaining between them. The CDR3 has 15 amino acids. Germline V gene sequence: CDR1 SGHDN, CDR2 FVKESK. The chain's CDR3 is CASSQVWGPDTEAFF. CDR3 sequence (DNA): TGTGCCAGCAGCCAAGTATGGGGGCCCGACACTGAAGCTTTCTTT.

The chain couples TRBV5-1 to TRBJ1-4; TRBD1 matches at 9 bases. The V gene end was trimmed by 4 bases and the J gene end by 8 bases; junction bases not matched to a gene: 6. Per germline, CDR1 SGHRS and CDR2 YFSETQ. This CDR3 is built from 14 residues. The CDR3 sequence is CASSPGQGEEKLFF. CDR3 sequence (DNA): TGCGCCAGCAGCCCGGGACAGGGAGAAGAAAAACTGTTTTTT.

The gene calls are TRBV11-1 and TRBJ2-5, with 9 bases matching TRBD1. Germline V CDR1 and CDR2: SGHAT, FQDESV (reference sequence). CDR3 length equals 15 residues. V shed 4 bases, J shed 5 bases, and the junction held 8 bases outside the gene matches. CDR3 in amino acids: CASSSPGTGRETQYF. DNA for the CDR3: TGTGCCAGCAGCTCCCCCGGGACAGGGAGGGAGACCCAGTACTTC. Using reference TRBV11-1 and TRBJ2-5 for the parts outside the CDR3, the full variable domain is EAEVAQSPRYKITEKSQAVAFWCDPISGHATLYWYRQILGQGPELLVQFQDESVVDDSQLPKDRFSAERLKGVDSTLKIQPAELGDSAMYLCASSSPGTGRETQYFGPGTRLLVL.

The chain carries TRBV7-9 and TRBJ1-5; 7 bases agree with TRBD1. The CDR3 contains 13 residues. V shed 5 bases and J 6 bases; nucleotides not matched to a gene: 4. Germline V gene lookup returns CDR1 SEHNR and CDR2 FQNEAQ (reference sequence). In DNA form, the CDR3 reads TGTGCCAGCAGCACAGGGGACCGTCAGCCCCAGCATTTT. As protein: CASSTGDRQPQHF.

V is TRBV18 and J is TRBJ1-4; D not resolved. Germline assignment: CDR1 KGHSH and CDR2 LQKENI. The CDR3 runs 16 residues. Trimming left V 6 bases short and J 8 bases short, with 22 bases between. The CDR3 DNA reads TGTGCCAGCTCCCTCGGGAATGGCAGGAGCAACGAAAAACTGTTTTTT. It yields the protein CASSLGNGRSNEKLFF.

The chain links TRBV11-2 to TRBJ1-4, with 7 nucleotides matching TRBD1. Losses at the gene ends were 1 base for V and 8 bases for J; bases not matched to a gene: 16. Germline lookup yields CDR1 SGHAT and CDR2 FQNNGV. The CDR3 length is 18 residues. This CDR3 is CASSLVTGRRRTNEKLFF. CDR3 coding DNA: TGTGCCAGCAGCTTAGTGACAGGGAGGCGCAGGACAAACGAAAAACTGTTTTTT.

The V call is TRBV12-3 or TRBV12-4, the J call TRBJ1-2; D is undetermined. Trimming removed 9 bases at V and 7 bases at J, with 18 bases between. CDR3 length: 13 amino acids. In DNA, the CDR3 is TGTGCCAGTACGTACAGCTTAGGCAGTGGCTACACCTTC. It yields the protein CASTYSLGSGYTF.

This clone showed up just once. V is TRBV5-8 and J is TRBJ1-2; TRBD1 agrees at 8 bases. J lost 3 bases, V lost 0 bases, and 4 bases had no gene match. Looked up from germline, CDR1 is SGHTS and CDR2 is YDEGEE. The CDR3 covers 15 residues. The CDR3 nucleotides are TGTGCCAGCAGCTTGGAGGGACAGGTTTACTATGGCTACACCTTC. This gives the protein CASSLEGQVYYGYTF.

This rearrangement joins TRBV5-6 to TRBJ2-2; D call uncertain. The V gene's germline CDR1 is SGHDT and CDR2 YYEEEE. Between the trimmed V and J ends, which lost 0 bases and 1 base, there was a span of 4 bases. The CDR3 runs 14 residues. CDR3 sequence reads: CASSLARNTGELFF. The DNA of the CDR3 is TGTGCCAGCAGCTTGGCCAGGAACACCGGGGAGCTGTTTTTT.

The chain uses TRBV19 and TRBJ2-7; the D gene is possibly TRBD2 (5 bases). Trimming took off 6 bases at V and 5 bases at J, with 17 bases between the two ends. Germline V gene data show CDR1 as LNHDA and CDR2 as SQIVND (reference sequence). The CDR3 runs to 14 residues. The CDR3 region has the DNA TGTGCCAGTAGCCAAATCGGGGAAATGGACGAGCAGTACTTC. Translation gives CASSQIGEMDEQYF.

J is TRBJ2-2 and V is TRBV7-2, with a possible D match to TRBD1 (5 bases). Germline loops: CDR1 SGHTA, CDR2 FQGNSA. Trimming pared 2 bases from V and 4 bases from J, leaving 11 bases between. The CDR3 is 15 residues long. The CDR3 is CASSLSGPSTGELFF. CDR3 DNA sequence: TGTGCCAGCAGCTTATCAGGGCCCAGCACCGGGGAGCTGTTTTTT.

V and J are TRBV5-6 and TRBJ1-3; D may be TRBD1 (6 bases). The length of the CDR3 is 15 residues. From germline, CDR1 is SGHDT and CDR2 YYEEEE. V was trimmed by 5 bases and J by 0 bases, leaving 12 bases between them. CDR3 sequence (DNA): TGTGCCAGCAGTCTCAGGGGCCTCTCTGGAAACACCATATATTTT. Amino acid sequence: CASSLRGLSGNTIYF.

This sequence joins TRBV7-8 and TRBJ1-4; possibly TRBD1 for D (5 bases). The CDR3 has 14 amino acids. Between the trimmed V and J ends, which lost 5 bases and 8 bases, there was a span of 15 bases. From germline, CDR1 is SGHVS and CDR2 FQNEAQ. The CDR3: CASSPLPDSEKLFF. The CDR3 DNA sequence: TGTGCCAGCAGCCCCCTTCCCGACAGCGAAAAACTGTTTTTT. Variable domain in full (rest from reference TRBV7-8 and TRBJ1-4): GAGVSQSPRYKVAKRGQDVALRCDPISGHVSLFWYQQALGQGPEFLTYFQNEAQLDKSGLPSDRFFAERPEGSVSTLKIQRTQQEDSAVYLCASSPLPDSEKLFFGSGTQLSVL.

The chain combines TRBV28 with TRBJ2-1, with a possible D match to TRBD2 (6 bases). Germline V gene data show CDR1 as MDHEN and CDR2 as SYDVKM. This CDR3 spans 15 amino acids. Trimming removed 6 bases from V and 10 bases from J, with 22 bases in between. As DNA, the CDR3 is TGTGCCAGCAGCCCCCCCGACTGGGAGGTGTCCGAGCAGTTCTTC. This translates into CASSPPDWEVSEQFF.

The CDR3 sequence: CASSQERVGPEAFF. The CDR3 DNA reads as TGCGCCAGCAGCCAAGAACGGGTGGGGCCTGAAGCTTTCTTT. V usage is TRBV4-1 and J usage is TRBJ1-1; TRBD1 is a possible D gene (5 bases). This CDR3 spans 14 amino acids. V was trimmed by 0 bases and J by 6 bases, leaving 11 bases between them. Germline V gene sequence: CDR1 MGHRA, CDR2 YSYEKL.

V and J are TRBV5-4 and TRBJ1-2; 7 bases fit TRBD1. This CDR3 contains 14 residues. J lost 5 bases, V lost 4 bases, and 8 bases had no gene match. The germline V gene encodes CDR1 SGHNT and CDR2 YYREEE (reference sequence). The CDR3 sequence is CASSLGQVPYGYTF. For the CDR3, the DNA is TGTGCCAGCAGCCTCGGACAGGTGCCGTATGGCTACACCTTC.

In DNA, the CDR3 is TGCGCCAGCAGCCAAGATTGGACAAGGGGTACAGATACGCAGTATTTT. As protein: CASSQDWTRGTDTQYF. The genes are TRBV4-1 and TRBJ2-3; tentative D call: TRBD1 (5 bases). This CDR3 region has 16 residues. Germline lookup yields CDR1 MGHRA and CDR2 YSYEKL. The germline V and J ends were trimmed by 0 bases and 3 bases, with 13 bases remaining between them.

This rearrangement joins TRBV27 to TRBJ1-5; 9 bases match TRBD1. Germline CDR1 is MNHEY and CDR2 is SMNVEV (reference sequence). There are 17 residues in the CDR3. V was clipped by 6 bases and J by 0 bases; unmatched bases: 9. CDR3 DNA: TGTGCCAGCAGAAGCGGGACAGGGATGTATAGCAATCAGCCCCAGCATTTT. This encodes CASRSGTGMYSNQPQHF.

This clone came up once. The genes are TRBV4-1 and TRBJ1-1, with D possibly TRBD1 on 5 matching bases. The CDR3 length is 14 residues. The germline gives CDR1 MGHRA, CDR2 YSYEKL. The V end lost 5 bases, the J end lost 0 bases, and 10 bases lay between the germline ends. CDR3 in DNA: TGCGCCAGCAGCAACAGGAACATGAACACTGAAGCTTTCTTT. This codes for CASSNRNMNTEAFF.

V and J are TRBV2 and TRBJ1-2; 12 nucleotides agree with TRBD1. The V segment lost 10 bases and the J segment 9 bases; nucleotides outside the gene matches: 9. The CDR3 runs to 13 residues. CDR1 and CDR2 (germline): SNHLY, FYNNEI. CDR3 loop: CANRDRGRGSYTF. DNA of the CDR3: TGTGCCAACCGGGACAGGGGGCGCGGGAGCTACACCTTC. The entire variable domain, with the rest obtained from reference TRBV2 and TRBJ1-2, is as follows: EPEVTQTPSHQVTQMGQEVILRCVPISNHLYFYWYRQILGQKVEFLVSFYNNEISEKSEIFDDQFSVERPDGSNFTLKIRSTKLEDSAMYFCANRDRGRGSYTFGSGTRLTVV.

The chain couples TRBV3-1 (or the pseudogene TRBV3-2) to TRBJ1-5; TRBD1 might be the D (6 bases). The V gene's germline CDR1 is LGHDT and CDR2 YNNKEL (reference sequence). V lost 1 base, J lost 7 bases, and 17 bases lay in between. The CDR3 is 16 amino acids. CDR3 residues: CASSQGSGALGQPQHF. CDR3 in DNA: TGTGCCAGCAGCCAAGGGTCAGGGGCGTTGGGGCAGCCCCAGCATTTT.

The V and J genes are TRBV3-1 (or the pseudogene TRBV3-2) and TRBJ2-7; 8 bases are shared with TRBD1. Germline-derived CDR1 and CDR2 are LGHDT and YNNKEL (reference sequence). The ends lost 4 bases at V and 4 bases at J; junction bases unmatched: 6. CDR3 length: 14 amino acids. In DNA, the CDR3 is TGTGCCAGCAGCCCGTTTACAGGGGGATACGAGCAGTACTTC. This sequence encodes CASSPFTGGYEQYF.

The J gene is TRBJ1-1, the V gene TRBV6-5; D uncertain. Between the trimmed V and J ends, which lost 0 bases and 4 bases, there was a span of 12 bases. CDR3 length: 15 residues. CDR1 MNHEY and CDR2 SVGAGI come from the germline V gene. The CDR3 DNA reads TGTGCCAGCAGTTACTCGATAATCGGGTCCACTGAAGCTTTCTTT. It yields the protein CASSYSIIGSTEAFF.

V is TRBV9 and J is TRBJ2-2; D is perhaps TRBD1 (6 bases). V lost 0 bases and J lost 5, with 20 bases in between. The germline V gene has CDR1 SGDLS and CDR2 YYNGEE. The CDR3 totals 18 residues. The CDR3 protein is CASSVGSERGSGTGELFF. The CDR3 bases are TGTGCCAGCAGCGTAGGATCTGAGAGGGGGTCGGGGACCGGGGAGCTGTTTTTT. Looking up the rest from reference TRBV9 and TRBJ2-2 gives the full variable domain: DSGVTQTPKHLITATGQRVTLRCSPRSGDLSVYWYQQSLDQGLQFLIQYYNGEERAKGNILERFSAQQFPDLHSELNLSSLELGDSALYFCASSVGSERGSGTGELFFGEGSRLTVL.

V and J are TRBV4-1 and TRBJ1-5, with a weak D call TRBD1 (6 bases). Germline V gene sequence: CDR1 MGHRA, CDR2 YSYEKL. The CDR3 is made up of 15 amino acids. Trimming left V 4 bases short and J 2 bases short, with 12 bases between. CDR3 sequence reads: CASSRRQVGNQPQHF. The CDR3, as DNA: TGCGCCAGCAGCCGCCGACAGGTTGGCAATCAGCCCCAGCATTTT.